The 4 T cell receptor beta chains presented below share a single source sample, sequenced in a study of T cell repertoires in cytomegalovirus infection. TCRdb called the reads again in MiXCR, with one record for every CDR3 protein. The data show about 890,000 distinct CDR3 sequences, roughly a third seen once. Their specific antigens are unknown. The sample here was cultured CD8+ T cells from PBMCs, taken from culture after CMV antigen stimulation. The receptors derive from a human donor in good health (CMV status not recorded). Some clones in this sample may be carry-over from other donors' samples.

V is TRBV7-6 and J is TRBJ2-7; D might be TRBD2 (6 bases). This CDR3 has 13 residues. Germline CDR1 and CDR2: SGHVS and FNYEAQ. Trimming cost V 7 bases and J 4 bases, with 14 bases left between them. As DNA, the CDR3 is TGTGCCAGCACTCCAAACGGGGGATACGAGCAGTACGTC. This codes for CASTPNGGYEQYV.

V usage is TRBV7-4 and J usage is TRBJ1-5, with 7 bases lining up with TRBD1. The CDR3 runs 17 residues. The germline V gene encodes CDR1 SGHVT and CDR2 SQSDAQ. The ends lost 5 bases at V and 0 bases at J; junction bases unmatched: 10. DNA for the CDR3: TGTGCCAGCAGCCCTCTCATAGGGGGCTATAGCAATCAGCCCCAGCATTTT. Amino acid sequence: CASSPLIGGYSNQPQHF. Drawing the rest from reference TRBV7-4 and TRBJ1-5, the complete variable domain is GAGVSQSPRYKVAKRGRDVALRCDSISGHVTLYWYRQTLGQGSEVLTYSQSDAQRDKSGRPSGRFSAERPERSVSTLKIQRTEQGDSAVYLCASSPLIGGYSNQPQHFGDGTRLSIL.

CDR3 amino acids: CASTLEGEGGNQPQHF. The CDR3 DNA sequence: TGCGCCAGCACCCTTGAAGGGGAAGGTGGCAATCAGCCCCAGCATTTT. This sequence joins TRBV4-1 and TRBJ1-5, with a possible D match to TRBD1 (5 bases). V lost 7 bases, J lost 2 bases, and 18 bases lay in between. CDR1 and CDR2 from the germline V gene are MGHRA and YSYEKL. The CDR3 covers 16 residues.

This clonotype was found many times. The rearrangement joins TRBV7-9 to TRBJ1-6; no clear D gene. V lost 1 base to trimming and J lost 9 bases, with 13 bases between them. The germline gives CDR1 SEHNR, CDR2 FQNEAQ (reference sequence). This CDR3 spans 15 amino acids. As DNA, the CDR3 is TGTGCCAGCAGCTTAGACGAGGGCTTCGGTTCACCCCTCCACTTT. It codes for CASSLDEGFGSPLHF. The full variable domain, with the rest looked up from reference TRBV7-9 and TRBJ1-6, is DTGVSQNPRHKITKRGQNVTFRCDPISEHNRLYWYRQTLGQGPEFLTYFQNEAQLEKSRLLSDRFSAERPKGSFSTLEIQRTEQGDSAMYLCASSLDEGFGSPLHFGNGTRLTVT.